One and the same sample provided the 25 T cell receptor beta chains below, sequenced in a study of beta chain features in type 1 diabetes. Study-wide results and caveats: Moderate yet significant TCRB CDR3 shortening was seen in Type 1 diabetes patients in all four CD4+ subsets.

Their target antigens are unknown. Investigators reverse transcribed all isolated RNA, so they sequenced expressed TCRB transcripts. The data were produced by immunoSEQ multiplex PCR, yet TCRdb's version contains in-frame clones alone and is incomplete. This table holds roughly 150,000 clones, about 63% found once. Sequencing was performed on naive CD4+ T cells from blood. These receptors all stem from a man in his thirties or forties with type 1 diabetes.

The gene calls are TRBV4-3 and TRBJ2-5; D possibly corresponds to TRBD2 (5 bases). Germline assignment: CDR1 LGHNA and CDR2 YSLEER. V was pared by 3 bases and J by 3 bases, with 8 bases between. The CDR3 totals 13 residues. The CDR3 here is CASSQRREETQYF. Here the CDR3 DNA reads TGCGCCAGCAGCCAGAGGCGGGAAGAGACCCAGTACTTC.

Only a few counts were recorded for this clone. V usage is TRBV5-6 and J usage is TRBJ2-4; 7 positions agree with TRBD1. Germline trimming cut 2 bases from V and 7 bases from J; bases unmatched to any gene: 6. There are 14 residues in the CDR3. Germline-derived CDR1 and CDR2 are SGHDT and YYEEEE. The CDR3 DNA is TGTGCCAGCAGCTTCTCCGGGACAGTTAACATTCAGTACTTC. Protein: CASSFSGTVNIQYF.

For this clone: Distinct nucleotide sequences in the sample also encode this CDR3. This chain links TRBV30 with TRBJ1-5; D is undetermined. CDR3 size: 13 residues. Germline V gene data show CDR1 as GTSNPN and CDR2 as SVGIG (reference sequence). Deletions cut 2 bases from V and 3 bases from J, with 8 bases between. The CDR3 region is CAWSRQDNQPQHF. As DNA, the CDR3 is TGTGCCTGGAGTCGGCAAGACAATCAGCCCCAGCATTTT. Looking up the rest from reference TRBV30 and TRBJ1-5 gives the full variable domain: SQTIHQWPATLVQPVGSPLSLECTVEGTSNPNLYWYRQAAGRGLQLLFYSVGIGQISSEVPQNLSASRPQDRQFILSSKKLLLSDSGFYLCAWSRQDNQPQHFGDGTRLSIL.

The V call is TRBV29-1, the J call TRBJ2-3; TRBD1 matches 9 bases. The CDR3 covers 14 residues. The germline CDR1 and CDR2 sequences are SQVTM and ANQGSEA. With V trimmed by 7 bases and J by 0 bases, 5 bases remained unmatched. For the CDR3, the DNA is TGCAGCGCAATGGGACAGGGTAGCACAGATACGCAGTATTTT. Protein: CSAMGQGSTDTQYF.

This clone was found a few times. This chain uses TRBV7-9 with TRBJ2-3; TRBD1 agrees at 10 bases. The CDR3 totals 14 residues. The germline gives CDR1 SEHNR, CDR2 FQNEAQ (reference sequence). V was clipped by 5 bases and J by 3 bases; unmatched bases: 2. This chain's CDR3 is CASSRQGATDTQYF. The CDR3 nucleotides are TGTGCCAGCAGCCGACAGGGGGCAACAGATACGCAGTATTTT.

This clone appeared a few times. The chain combines TRBV2 with TRBJ2-3; D may be TRBD1 (6 bases). Trimming shortened V by 5 bases and J by 2 bases, and 11 bases separated the two germline ends. The germline gives CDR1 SNHLY, CDR2 FYNNEI. CDR3 length: 14 residues. CDR3 nucleotides: TGTGCCAGCAGTACTGGACAGCTCACAGATACGCAGTATTTT. Protein product: CASSTGQLTDTQYF.

The rearrangement uses TRBV7-2 and TRBJ1-5, with D maybe TRBD1 (6 bases). The CDR3 contains 13 residues. Trimming shortened V by 5 bases and J by 5 bases, and 10 bases separated the two germline ends. Germline CDR1 reads SGHTA; CDR2 reads FQGNSA. The CDR3 is CASSQGRDQPQHF. The CDR3 DNA follows: TGTGCCAGCAGCCAGGGGAGGGATCAGCCCCAGCATTTT. Full variable domain (missing parts from reference TRBV7-2 and TRBJ1-5): GAGVSQSPSNKVTEKGKDVELRCDPISGHTALYWYRQSLGQGLEFLIYFQGNSAPDKSGLPSDRFSAERTGGSVSTLTIQRTQQEDSAVYLCASSQGRDQPQHFGDGTRLSIL.

The chain joins TRBV7-9 to TRBJ2-5, with 7 bases fitting TRBD1. V was pared by 4 bases and J by 3 bases, with 5 bases of the junction left unmatched. The CDR3 consists of 14 residues. Germline CDR1 is SEHNR and CDR2 is FQNEAQ (reference sequence). This CDR3 reads CASSYDRAKETQYF. Here the CDR3 DNA reads TGTGCCAGCAGCTATGACAGGGCAAAAGAGACCCAGTACTTC.

The chain joins TRBV9 to TRBJ1-5; D gene unclear. V was cut by 0 bases and J by 0 bases, with 7 bases left in between. CDR1 and CDR2 from the germline V gene are SGDLS and YYNGEE. The CDR3 extends over 15 amino acids. As DNA, the CDR3 is TGTGCCAGCAGCGTAGGAACACATAGCAATCAGCCCCAGCATTTT. It codes for CASSVGTHSNQPQHF.

V gene TRBV7-2 combines with J gene TRBJ1-1; D uncertain. CDR1 is SGHTA, CDR2 FQGNSA, per germline. The V and J ends lost 1 base and 7 bases respectively, with 10 bases between them. The CDR3 totals 13 residues. The DNA for the CDR3 is TGTGCCAGCAGCTTAGAGTTCCCGAGTGAAGCTTTCTTT. As protein: CASSLEFPSEAFF.

This rearrangement joins TRBV7-2 to TRBJ2-3; 8 nucleotides align to TRBD2. Per germline, CDR1 SGHTA and CDR2 FQGNSA. The CDR3 extends over 15 amino acids. The junction had 4 bases not matched to a gene; V was cut back by 1 base and J by 4 bases. The CDR3 nucleotides read TGTGCCAGCAGCTTAGAGCGGGGGAGCGCAGATACGCAGTATTTT. Translated: CASSLERGSADTQYF.

This chain joins TRBV27 and TRBJ2-5, with D perhaps matching TRBD1 (5 bases). The V and J ends lost 8 bases and 9 bases respectively, with 25 bases between them. From germline, CDR1 is MNHEY and CDR2 SMNVEV (reference sequence). The length of the CDR3 is 15 residues. CDR3 sequence: CASALGAAAGLAQYF. CDR3 DNA sequence: TGTGCCAGCGCCCTAGGGGCGGCAGCTGGTTTGGCCCAGTACTTC.

This clone was detected only a few times. The chain couples TRBV20-1 to TRBJ2-7; no clear D gene. Looked up from germline, CDR1 is DFQATT and CDR2 is SNEGSKA (reference sequence). The ends were cut back, 5 bases at V and 2 bases at J, with 7 bases in the middle. The CDR3 covers 11 residues. This CDR3 is CSAPFPYEQYF. The CDR3 DNA sequence: TGCAGTGCTCCCTTCCCCTACGAGCAGTACTTC.

V gene TRBV5-6 combines with J gene TRBJ2-2, with no clear D. The CDR3 is 12 residues long. Deletions cut 2 bases from V and 6 bases from J, with 5 bases between. The germline gives CDR1 SGHDT, CDR2 YYEEEE. The CDR3 region is CASSLTSGELFF. The CDR3, as DNA: TGTGCCAGCAGCTTAACCTCCGGGGAGCTGTTTTTT.

The table lists this clone with a count of one. The chain employs TRBV30 and TRBJ2-7; 7 bases are shared with TRBD1. V lost 3 bases and J lost 8; bases outside the gene matches: 4. Per the germline V gene, CDR1 is GTSNPN and CDR2 is SVGIG (reference sequence). The CDR3 loop spans 11 amino acids. The DNA of the CDR3 is TGTGCCTGGAGGGGGGACAGACAGCAGTACTTC. This translates into CAWRGDRQQYF.

The V gene is TRBV9, the J gene TRBJ2-1; 12 bases fit TRBD2. Germline CDR1 is SGDLS and CDR2 is YYNGEE. This CDR3 is 18 amino acids long. J lost 9 bases, V lost 3 bases, and 16 bases had no gene match. CDR3: CASSARMILAGGQGEQFF. CDR3 nucleotide sequence: TGTGCCAGCAGCGCCCGCATGATCCTAGCGGGGGGGCAAGGTGAGCAGTTCTTC. Based on the CDR3 plus reference TRBV9 and TRBJ2-1, the full variable domain is DSGVTQTPKHLITATGQRVTLRCSPRSGDLSVYWYQQSLDQGLQFLIQYYNGEERAKGNILERFSAQQFPDLHSELNLSSLELGDSALYFCASSARMILAGGQGEQFFGPGTRLTVL.

About this clone: In the same sample, other DNA sequences code for this CDR3. The chain carries TRBV5-6 and TRBJ2-5; the D is unclear. From germline, CDR1 is SGHDT and CDR2 YYEEEE. This CDR3 region has 11 residues. Trimming pared 4 bases from V and 1 base from J, leaving 2 bases between. This chain's CDR3 is CASSLQETQYF. For the CDR3, the DNA is TGTGCCAGCAGCCTCCAAGAGACCCAGTACTTC.

V is TRBV7-2 and J is TRBJ2-5; no firm D call. The V gene's germline CDR1 is SGHTA and CDR2 FQGNSA. The length of the CDR3 is 13 residues. Trimming took 3 bases from V and 1 from J, leaving 6 bases between them. The CDR3 region has the DNA TGTGCCAGCAGCTTTTCCTTCCAAGAGACCCAGTACTTC. The encoded protein is CASSFSFQETQYF.

This chain uses TRBV12-5 with TRBJ2-1, with 14 nucleotides matching TRBD2. Germline trimming cut 1 base from V and 7 bases from J; bases unmatched to any gene: 0. Per germline, CDR1 LGHNT and CDR2 FRNRAP. The CDR3 has 15 residues. CDR3 in amino acids: CASGLGTSGGNEQFF. DNA of the CDR3: TGTGCTAGTGGTTTGGGGACTAGCGGGGGGAATGAGCAGTTCTTC. The full variable domain, in which reference TRBV12-5 and TRBJ2-1 provide the parts outside the CDR3, is DARVTQTPRHKVTEMGQEVTMRCQPILGHNTVFWYRQTMMQGLELLAYFRNRAPLDDSGMPKDRFSAEMPDATLATLKIQPSEPRDSAVYFCASGLGTSGGNEQFFGPGTRLTVL.

A few counts support this clone. V is TRBV10-1 and J is TRBJ2-5; D might be TRBD2 (6 bases). V lost 8 bases and J lost 5, with 15 bases in between. Germline CDR1 reads WNHNN; CDR2 reads SYGVQD (reference sequence). CDR3 length equals 13 residues. The CDR3 region has the DNA TGCGCCAGCTCAACGGGGGTTGCGGAGACCCAGTACTTC. Protein product: CASSTGVAETQYF.

Written as DNA, the CDR3 is TGCAGCGCTAGACAGGGGGCCCTCACCGGGGAGCTGTTTTTT. Protein product: CSARQGALTGELFF. The rearrangement uses TRBV29-1 and TRBJ2-2; 10 bases fit TRBD1. Trimming took 7 bases from V and 4 from J; bases not matched to a gene: 6. Germline V CDR1 and CDR2: SQVTM, ANQGSEA. The CDR3 has 14 residues.

This sequence joins TRBV29-1 and TRBJ2-7; D is unclear. In germline, CDR1 is SQVTM, CDR2 ANQGSEA. Trimming shortened V by 2 bases and J by 1 base, and 9 bases separated the two germline ends. This CDR3 contains 13 residues. For the CDR3, the DNA is TGCAGCGTTGAAAATCAGGAATCCTACGAGCAGTACTTC. Translation: CSVENQESYEQYF.

CDR3 amino acids: CASSLVSSGQGTQYF. The CDR3 nucleotides are TGCGCCAGCAGCTTGGTGTCGAGCGGGCAAGGGACGCAGTATTTT. V gene TRBV5-1 combines with J gene TRBJ2-3; tentative D call: TRBD2 (6 bases). Per germline, CDR1 SGHRS and CDR2 YFSETQ. Trimming took off 0 bases at V and 9 bases at J, with 17 bases between the two ends. This CDR3 is built from 15 residues.

The gene calls are TRBV18 and TRBJ2-1; D ambiguous. In germline, CDR1 is KGHSH, CDR2 LQKENI. The V end lost 3 bases, the J end lost 2 bases, and 8 bases lay between the germline ends. The CDR3 length is 14 residues. This chain's CDR3 is CASSPGSTYNEQFF. The CDR3 nucleotides are TGTGCCAGCTCACCCGGGTCCACCTACAATGAGCAGTTCTTC.

A few counts support this clone. The V and J genes are TRBV9 and TRBJ2-1; D is possibly TRBD1 (6 bases). Germline CDR1 is SGDLS and CDR2 is YYNGEE. The CDR3 sequence is 16 residues long. V shed 1 base and J shed 4 bases, with 15 bases lying between them. The CDR3 region has the DNA TGTGCCAGCAGCGTATCCGGCTTTACAGGGTACAATGAGCAGTTCTTC. Protein: CASSVSGFTGYNEQFF.